These 2 T cell receptor beta chains share one sample of origin, sequenced in a study of blood T cells in healthy people across ages. Primed by a sample-barcoded 5' primer and a J-beta primer mix, a second PCR proceeded for roughly 7 to 12 cycles. TCRdb processed the 5' RACE reads anew with MiXCR; each CDR3 protein has one entry. The table shows some 760,000 distinct CDR3 sequences, with roughly 25% occurring only once. The same data also contributed to another study, on T cells of mothers and their children.

The sequenced sample was blood. The source is a boy between 10 and 17 years old in good health.

The chain uses TRBV28 and TRBJ2-3, with 7 positions matching TRBD1. The V gene end was trimmed by 6 bases and the J gene end by 5 bases; junction bases not matched to a gene: 11. CDR3 size: 15 residues. The germline V gene encodes CDR1 MDHEN and CDR2 SYDVKM. CDR3 sequence: CASSSGTDVGDTQYF. CDR3 in DNA: TGTGCCAGCAGCTCCGGGACAGACGTGGGAGATACGCAGTATTTT.

This clonotype was counted ten times or more. The chain combines TRBV3-1 with TRBJ2-6; possible D gene TRBD2, 6 bases. This CDR3 has 15 amino acids. CDR1 and CDR2 from the germline V gene are LGHDT and YNNKEL (reference sequence). V lost 5 bases, J lost 0 bases, and 8 bases lay in between. CDR3 in DNA: TGTGCCAGCAGCTACGGGAGCTCTGGGGCCAACGTCCTGACTTTC. It is translated as CASSYGSSGANVLTF.